The 28 T cell receptor beta chains listed next were all sequenced from one sample in a study of monozygotic twins with inflammatory bowel disease. TCRdb reworked the 5' RACE reads into one entry per CDR3 protein, no DNA. Its table lists some 170,000 distinct CDR3 sequences. The sample was blood. Receptors originate from a human donor with ulcerative colitis or Crohn's disease, or a healthy co-twin of an affected twin (not recorded which).

V gene TRBV7-2 combines with J gene TRBJ2-5; TCRdb designates TRBD2, a call that cannot be tested without DNA. This CDR3 spans 14 amino acids. CDR1 and CDR2 (germline): SGHTA, FQGNSA. The CDR3 is CASSLQAGQETQYF.

The V call is TRBV12-3 or TRBV12-4, the J call TRBJ1-2; absent DNA, TCRdb's TRBD1 call cannot be checked. The CDR3 has 14 residues. This CDR3 is CASSPPGRPYGYTF.

This chain connects TRBV20-1 to TRBJ1-4. Germline V gene lookup returns CDR1 DFQATT and CDR2 SNEGSKA (reference sequence). The CDR3 is 14 amino acids. This CDR3 is CSARIRAGHEKLFF.

The chain is built from TRBV7-2 and TRBJ1-1. Germline CDR1 SGHTA, CDR2 FQGNSA. The CDR3 runs to 15 residues. This CDR3 reads CASRLAVAGHGEAFF.

The genes are TRBV5-6 and TRBJ2-4; TCRdb lists TRBD2, though no DNA is available to test this call. Germline assignment: CDR1 SGHDT and CDR2 YYEEEE. The CDR3 sequence is 14 residues long. The CDR3 sequence is CASSLGGRGNIQYF. Full variable domain (missing parts from reference TRBV5-6 and TRBJ2-4): DAGVTQSPTHLIKTRGQQVTLRCSPKSGHDTVSWYQQALGQGPQFIFQYYEEEERQRGNFPDRFSGHQFPNYSSELNVNALLLGDSALYLCASSLGGRGNIQYFGAGTRLSVL.

This CDR3 is CTSSLGRTRNNEQFF. V is TRBV1 and J is TRBJ2-1; TCRdb returns TRBD2, unconfirmable since there is no DNA. TRBV1 is a pseudogene locus. This CDR3 is 15 amino acids long.

The genes are TRBV7-2 and TRBJ1-2. The CDR3 sequence is 19 residues long. Looked up from germline, CDR1 is SGHTA and CDR2 is FQGNSA. This CDR3 is CASSYKGVGGTLPLYGYTF.

The chain is built from TRBV12-3 or TRBV12-4 and TRBJ1-6; the TCRdb call, TRBD1, lacks DNA for checking. This CDR3 region has 14 residues. The CDR3 sequence is CASSQGAENSPLHF.

The chain couples TRBV4-3 to TRBJ1-2; TCRdb's assignment of TRBD1 cannot be checked, as there is no DNA. There are 14 residues in the CDR3. Germline CDR1 reads LGHNA; CDR2 reads YSLEER. The CDR3 loop reads CASSQAGQGVGYTF.

The rearrangement joins TRBV12-3 or TRBV12-4 to TRBJ2-1; lacking DNA, the TRBD1 call made by TCRdb goes unchecked. This CDR3 is built from 15 residues. The CDR3 reads CASSPRVDGDNEQFF.

This chain connects TRBV24-1 to TRBJ2-2; TCRdb calls TRBD2, which cannot be checked without DNA. The length of the CDR3 is 15 residues. Germline V lookup: CDR1 KGHDR, CDR2 SFDVKD. CDR3: CATSGIAVNTGELFF.

The chain uses TRBV19 and TRBJ2-1; TCRdb designates TRBD1, a call that cannot be tested without DNA. Germline V lookup: CDR1 LNHDA, CDR2 SQIVND (reference sequence). The CDR3 runs to 16 residues. The CDR3 reads CASTSLGQGAYNEQFF.

The chain is built from TRBV25-1 and TRBJ2-7; TCRdb's D gene call, TRBD1, goes unchecked for lack of DNA. CDR1 MGHDK and CDR2 SYGVNS come from the germline V gene. CDR3 size: 14 residues. The CDR3 region is CASSDRGVTYEQYF.

The chain links TRBV3-1 to TRBJ1-5. The CDR3 runs to 13 residues. The germline gives CDR1 LGHDT, CDR2 YNNKEL (reference sequence). The CDR3 loop reads CASSQDLNQPQHF.

V and J are TRBV7-2 and TRBJ2-7. The germline CDR1 and CDR2 sequences are SGHTA and FQGNSA. There are 14 residues in the CDR3. The CDR3 loop is CASSLGDVSYEQYF. Combining the CDR3 with reference TRBV7-2 and TRBJ2-7 gives the whole variable domain GAGVSQSPSNKVTEKGKDVELRCDPISGHTALYWYRQSLGQGLEFLIYFQGNSAPDKSGLPSDRFSAERTGGSVSTLTIQRTQQEDSAVYLCASSLGDVSYEQYFGPGTRLTVT.

The chain uses TRBV4-2 and TRBJ1-4. CDR1 LGHNA and CDR2 YNFKEQ come from the germline V gene. This CDR3 has 16 amino acids. This CDR3 is CASSQDLWASNEKLFF.

This rearrangement joins TRBV23-1 to TRBJ2-5. TRBV23-1 is assigned to the ORF class and has an uncertain function. This CDR3 region has 15 residues. This chain's CDR3 is CASSQSWHILETQYF.

The chain employs TRBV10-1 and TRBJ1-1; the D gene TCRdb calls, TRBD1, cannot be checked with no DNA. Germline V gives CDR1 WNHNN, CDR2 SYGVQD (reference sequence). The CDR3 sequence is 13 residues long. The CDR3 reads CASSIQDWAEAFF.

The V and J genes are TRBV5-1 and TRBJ1-1; TCRdb outputs TRBD1, but without DNA this stays unchecked. Looked up from germline, CDR1 is SGHRS and CDR2 is YFSETQ. This CDR3 comprises 13 residues. CDR3 amino acids: CASSYSGGTVAFF. The full variable domain, with the rest looked up from reference TRBV5-1 and TRBJ1-1, is KAGVTQTPRYLIKTRGQQVTLSCSPISGHRSVSWYQQTPGQGLQFLFEYFSETQRNKGNFPGRFSGRQFSNSRSEMNVSTLELGDSALYLCASSYSGGTVAFFGQGTRLTVV.

The CDR3 sequence is CASSSTQLASVEQFF. The rearrangement links TRBV7-2 to TRBJ2-1; the TCRdb call, TRBD2, lacks DNA for checking. Germline V gene lookup returns CDR1 SGHTA and CDR2 FQGNSA. This CDR3 contains 15 residues.

CDR3 loop: CASSGGETQYF. The V gene is TRBV5-1, the J gene TRBJ2-5; there is no DNA to check the TCRdb D call of TRBD1. CDR1 SGHRS and CDR2 YFSETQ come from the germline V gene. The CDR3 extends over 11 amino acids. The full variable domain, with the rest looked up from reference TRBV5-1 and TRBJ2-5, is KAGVTQTPRYLIKTRGQQVTLSCSPISGHRSVSWYQQTPGQGLQFLFEYFSETQRNKGNFPGRFSGRQFSNSRSEMNVSTLELGDSALYLCASSGGETQYFGPGTRLLVL.

This chain links TRBV20-1 with TRBJ1-1; TCRdb's D gene call, TRBD1, goes unchecked for lack of DNA. CDR1 is DFQATT and CDR2 is SNEGSKA in the germline V gene (reference sequence). This CDR3 is 15 amino acids long. The CDR3 spells CSAPDRGHLNTEAFF.

The chain has TRBV12-3 or TRBV12-4 and TRBJ2-5; TCRdb picks TRBD1, but there is no DNA to check that call. This CDR3 spans 15 amino acids. CDR3 loop: CASSDRGTDQETQYF.

The rearrangement joins TRBV7-2 to TRBJ2-5. The CDR3 is 14 amino acids. Germline-derived CDR1 and CDR2 are SGHTA and FQGNSA. Here the CDR3 reads CASSLISGVETQYF.

The chain's CDR3 is CASSYSTYNEQFF. This chain links TRBV2 with TRBJ2-1. CDR3 length: 13 amino acids. Germline lookup yields CDR1 SNHLY and CDR2 FYNNEI.

The rearrangement uses TRBV19 and TRBJ1-2; TCRdb's D call of TRBD1 is untestable without DNA. Germline CDR1 and CDR2: LNHDA and SQIVND (reference sequence). The CDR3 contains 11 residues. The CDR3 loop reads CASTGQGGYTF.

This chain connects TRBV7-8 to TRBJ2-7; the TCRdb call, TRBD2, lacks DNA for checking. The CDR3 is 15 amino acids. Germline lookup yields CDR1 SGHVS and CDR2 FQNEAQ. The CDR3 reads CASSLGAKSSYEQYF.

The V gene is TRBV6-2 or TRBV6-3, the J gene TRBJ2-3; as DNA is missing, the TRBD2 call by TCRdb cannot be tested. The CDR3 has 16 amino acids. The germline gives CDR1 MNHEY, CDR2 SVGEGT. The CDR3 region is CASSYSSWRRPDTQYF.